This T cell receptor beta chain was recorded in a study of cytotoxic CD8 clonotypes in ibrutinib-treated CLL. Study context: Roughly 10 relapsed/refractory, over 14 treatment-naive; around 18 IGHV unmutated.

Repertoires were generated with immunoSEQ multiplex PCR, while TCRdb's copy carries only in-frame clones and drops some. This table holds about 160,000 clones, around nine tenths found once. Genomic DNA (around 2 micrograms) was obtained from cryopreserved PBMCs for construction of TCR beta libraries. Turning to this clone: Its antigen is not identified.

V shed 0 bases and J shed 4 bases, with 5 bases lying between them. The CDR3 is 12 amino acids. Germline V gene lookup returns CDR1 SQVTM and CDR2 ANQGSEA. The study's findings and limits: Clonality went higher at ibrutinib response and then dropped back toward baseline at progression.

The chain combines TRBV29-1 with TRBJ2-3; no firm D call. The sequence was obtained from a human donor with chronic lymphocytic leukemia. Sequenced material: PBMCs, taken at disease progression, from a patient treated with ibrutinib. CDR3 sequence: CSVEDHADTQYF. CDR3 nucleotide sequence: TGCAGCGTTGAAGATCACGCAGATACGCAGTATTTT.